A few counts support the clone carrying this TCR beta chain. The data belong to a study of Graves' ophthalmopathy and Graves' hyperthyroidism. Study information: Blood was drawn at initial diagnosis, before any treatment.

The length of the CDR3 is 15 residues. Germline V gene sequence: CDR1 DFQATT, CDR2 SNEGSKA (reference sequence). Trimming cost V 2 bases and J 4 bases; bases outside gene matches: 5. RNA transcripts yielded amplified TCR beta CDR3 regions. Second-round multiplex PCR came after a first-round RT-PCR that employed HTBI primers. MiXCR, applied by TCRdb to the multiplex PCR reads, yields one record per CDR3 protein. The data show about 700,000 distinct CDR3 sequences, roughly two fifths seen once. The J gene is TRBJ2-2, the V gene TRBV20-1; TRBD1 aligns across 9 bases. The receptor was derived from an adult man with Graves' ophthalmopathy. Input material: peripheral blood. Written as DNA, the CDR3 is TGCAGTGCTAGATTATTGGACAGGGGCACCGGGGAGCTGTTTTTT. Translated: CSARLLDRGTGELFF.